This record covers a single T cell receptor beta chain. Data came from immunoSEQ multiplex PCR; TCRdb stores just in-frame clones and leaves some out. The sample includes about 420,000 clones, around 90% of them seen just once. The data derive from a study of blood T cell repertoires in COVID-19. Across the study: Nucleic acid was either cDNA or gDNA, and it came from T cells, B-cell-depleted T cells, or PBMCs.

Germline CDR1 MNHEY, CDR2 SVGAGI. CDR3 length: 13 amino acids. V gave up 2 bases and J gave up 9 bases, with 11 bases separating them. The rearrangement links TRBV6-5 to TRBJ2-1; no reliable D call. This sequence originates from a man between 18 and 35 years old with COVID-19, enrolled during active disease. The sequencing input was peripheral blood. The CDR3: CASSYGWNSEQFF. The CDR3 DNA follows: TGTGCCAGCAGTTACGGCTGGAACAGTGAGCAGTTCTTC.